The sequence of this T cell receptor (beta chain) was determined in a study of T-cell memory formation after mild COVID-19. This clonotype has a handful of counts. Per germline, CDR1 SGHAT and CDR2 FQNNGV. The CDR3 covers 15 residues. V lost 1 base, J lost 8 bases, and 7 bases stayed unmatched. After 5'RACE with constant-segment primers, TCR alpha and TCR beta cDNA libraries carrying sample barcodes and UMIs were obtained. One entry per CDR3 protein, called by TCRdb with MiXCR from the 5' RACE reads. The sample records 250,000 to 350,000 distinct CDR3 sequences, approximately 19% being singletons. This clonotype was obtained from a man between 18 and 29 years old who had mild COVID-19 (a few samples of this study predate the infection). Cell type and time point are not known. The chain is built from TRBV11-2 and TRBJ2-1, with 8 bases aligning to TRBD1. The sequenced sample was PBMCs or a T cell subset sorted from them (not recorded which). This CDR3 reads CASSLGSTGVHEQFF. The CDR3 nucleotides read TGTGCCAGCAGCTTAGGCTCGACAGGGGTCCATGAGCAGTTCTTC.